The entry below gives a single T cell receptor (beta chain) sequence along with its context. Its target is unknown. The sample originates from a study of T cell responses to AZD1222 COVID-19 vaccine. Study-wide findings and caveats: Spike was spanned by vaccine-associated CD4 TCRs, which were dominant at 160-218 and 743-854. Repertoires were collected only later (after the peak T cell response had occurred).

Germline loops: CDR1 LNHNV, CDR2 YYDKDF (reference sequence). This CDR3 has 13 residues. Trimming shortened V by 3 bases and J by 4 bases, and 9 bases separated the two germline ends. The repertoire was sequenced with immunoSEQ multiplex PCR; TCRdb's copy has only in-frame clones and lacks some. The sample contains 25,000 or so clones, about 92% of which appear only once. The chain joins TRBV15 to TRBJ1-2; D not certain. The TCR comes from an adult who received the AZD1222 COVID-19 vaccine. The specimen was peripheral blood, collected 28 days after the second AZD1222 dose. In DNA, the CDR3 is TGTGCCACCAGCAGCGCCCGGGGCTATGGCTACACCTTC. This sequence encodes CATSSARGYGYTF.